Listed below are T cell receptor beta chains from one sample, sequenced in a study of cytomegalovirus exposure and HLA in healthy donors. Sequenced by immunoSEQ multiplex PCR; TCRdb stores in-frame clones only, minus some. The table has around 100,000 clones, over 65% seen once. The material sequenced was PBMCs. The origin of the receptors is a woman in her late teens or twenties in good health and CMV-seronegative. Both conserved end residues are part of each CDR3. Each record gives: D gene, clone size, J gene, V gene, CDR3 protein. The D gene is left open where the match is weak. Rows may omit the clone size; those that give it use once, few, many or a size class.

TRBD2	.	TRBJ2-5	TRBV27	CASSPIPGRGDQETQYF
.	.	TRBJ2-2	TRBV11-2	CASSPSNTGELFF
.	.	TRBJ1-1	TRBV5-1	CASSVTGFGTEAFF
.	.	TRBJ2-1	TRBV28	CASSLPGQSYNEQFF
TRBD2	.	TRBJ2-4	TRBV18	CASSQITGTSGRGGNIQYF
TRBD1	few	TRBJ1-6	TRBV5-6	CASSLQDRVLHF
TRBD1	.	TRBJ1-5	TRBV19	CASSIRDRSSNQPQHF
.	.	TRBJ1-5	TRBV4-1	CASSQEIGGISQPQHF
.	.	TRBJ1-2	TRBV4-1	CASSQEAGAGYGYTF
TRBD1	.	TRBJ1-1	TRBV5-3	CARSPKAFRDRGTRDTEAFF
TRBD2	few	TRBJ2-2	TRBV5-4	CASSLGAGAITGELFF